These 27 T cell receptor beta chains share one sample of origin, sequenced in a study of neoadjuvant nivolumab and ipilimumab in lung cancer (TCRdb year 2020). The time point label on this specimen signifies: pretherapy, before neoadjuvant immune checkpoint inhibitors. Receptor libraries were prepared by the immunoSEQ multiplex PCR assay. Held by TCRdb, this immuneACCESS table contains in-frame sequences only and omits some clones. Under half of the omission traces to an unresolved V gene where checked; the cause of the rest is unknown. The sample table contains around 21,000 clones; only one count was recorded for approximately 77% of them. The biggest ten clones account for 20% to 25% of the sample. The specimen comprised peripheral blood, sampled before neoadjuvant nivolumab, alone or with ipilimumab. The origin of the receptors is an adult with non-small cell lung cancer.

The CDR3 here is CASKAYNNEQFF. DNA of the CDR3: TGTGCCAGCAAGGCCTATAACAATGAGCAGTTCTTC. The chain recombines TRBV2 with TRBJ2-1, with unresolved D. The CDR3 spans 12 residues. Per germline, CDR1 SNHLY and CDR2 FYNNEI. V lost 7 bases and J lost 5, with 9 bases in between.

The rearrangement uses TRBV5-4 and TRBJ1-1, with TRBD1 matching 8 bases. Trimming removed 3 bases from V and 10 bases from J; junction bases left unmatched: 8. Germline values: CDR1 SGHNT, CDR2 YYREEE (reference sequence). The CDR3 length is 13 residues. CDR3 nucleotides: TGTGCCAGCAGCTCCTCAGGGGGCTATCGAGCTTTCTTT. It specifies CASSSSGGYRAFF. The complete variable domain, with remaining parts taken from reference TRBV5-4 and TRBJ1-1, reads ETGVTQSPTHLIKTRGQQVTLRCSSQSGHNTVSWYQQALGQGPQFIFQYYREEENGRGNFPPRFSGLQFPNYSSELNVNALELDDSALYLCASSSSGGYRAFFGQGTRLTVV.

CDR3 loop: CASSVGEGSGEQYF. CDR3 in DNA: TGTGCCAGCAGCGTAGGAGAAGGAAGTGGGGAGCAGTACTTC. The chain employs TRBV9 and TRBJ2-7; D uncertain. The CDR3 is made up of 14 amino acids. Germline CDR1 and CDR2: SGDLS and YYNGEE. V was shortened by 0 bases and J by 7 bases, with 14 bases between the two germline ends.

The genes are TRBV2 and TRBJ2-7, with unresolved D. CDR1 is SNHLY, CDR2 FYNNEI, per germline. Between the trimmed V and J ends, which lost 6 bases and 2 bases, there was a span of 14 bases. This CDR3 contains 14 residues. CDR3 nucleotide sequence: TGTGCCAGCAGAGCTTCAGGTACCCCCTACGAGCAGTACTTC. Its protein product is CASRASGTPYEQYF.

This chain links TRBV28 with TRBJ2-7; TRBD2 is a possible D gene (5 bases). The CDR3 has 12 amino acids. Germline CDR1 reads MDHEN; CDR2 reads SYDVKM. V was pared by 8 bases and J by 3 bases, with 11 bases between. CDR3 protein: CASEGRIYEQYF. As DNA, the CDR3 is TGTGCCAGCGAGGGTAGGATCTACGAGCAGTACTTC.

V and J are TRBV18 and TRBJ1-6, with a tentative D call TRBD1 (6 bases). This CDR3 is 15 amino acids long. V lost 1 base, J lost 7 bases, and 11 bases lay in between. CDR1 is KGHSH and CDR2 is LQKENI in the germline V gene. The CDR3 nucleotides are TGTGCCAGCTCACCACATCGGGGGGCGAATTCACCCCTCCACTTT. This sequence encodes CASSPHRGANSPLHF.

The rearrangement joins TRBV5-1 to TRBJ2-3; D might be TRBD2 (6 bases). Trimming removed 0 bases at V and 0 bases at J, with 11 bases between. CDR1 is SGHRS and CDR2 is YFSETQ in the germline V gene. The CDR3 consists of 16 residues. In nucleotides, the CDR3 is TGCGCCAGCAGCTTGGATAGCGGTTTTAGCACAGATACGCAGTATTTT. Protein product: CASSLDSGFSTDTQYF.

The CDR3 loop reads CARGLAGSSYEQYF. CDR3 DNA: TGCGCCAGAGGACTAGCGGGGAGCTCCTACGAGCAGTACTTC. The chain couples TRBV4-1 to TRBJ2-7, with TRBD2 identical over 12 bases. The V segment lost 9 bases and the J segment 0 bases; nucleotides outside the gene matches: 3. Germline V gene lookup returns CDR1 MGHRA and CDR2 YSYEKL. The CDR3 extends over 14 amino acids.

The chain links TRBV7-6 to TRBJ2-6; 7 bases match TRBD1. Per the germline V gene, CDR1 is SGHVS and CDR2 is FNYEAQ. The CDR3 loop spans 19 amino acids. V shed 1 base and J 0 bases; nucleotides not matched to a gene: 9. The CDR3 DNA reads TGTGCCAGCAGCTTAGGGACAGGTTCCTATCTCTCTGGGGCCAACGTCCTGACTTTC. It yields the protein CASSLGTGSYLSGANVLTF.

The DNA for the CDR3 is TGTGCCAGCAGCCCGTGGACAGGGTTGGCCGGGGAGCTGTTTTTT. Translating it yields CASSPWTGLAGELFF. The V and J genes are TRBV5-4 and TRBJ2-2, with TRBD1 identical over 8 bases. The CDR3 consists of 15 residues. Germline loops: CDR1 SGHNT, CDR2 YYREEE (reference sequence). Trimming cost V 4 bases and J 6 bases; bases outside gene matches: 8. The full variable domain, with the rest looked up from reference TRBV5-4 and TRBJ2-2, is ETGVTQSPTHLIKTRGQQVTLRCSSQSGHNTVSWYQQALGQGPQFIFQYYREEENGRGNFPPRFSGLQFPNYSSELNVNALELDDSALYLCASSPWTGLAGELFFGEGSRLTVL.

J is TRBJ1-5 and V is TRBV7-2; D not resolved. This CDR3 comprises 14 residues. Trimming stripped 1 base from V and 5 bases from J, with 9 bases between. Looked up from germline, CDR1 is SGHTA and CDR2 is FQGNSA. The CDR3 bases are TGTGCCAGCAGCTTAGGAGGGTTAGATCAGCCCCAGCATTTT. Translated, it gives CASSLGGLDQPQHF.

This chain joins TRBV7-3 and TRBJ2-5; 10 nucleotides agree with TRBD2. This CDR3 contains 14 residues. In germline, CDR1 is SGHTA, CDR2 FQGTGA. V lost 5 bases, J lost 4 bases, and 4 bases stayed unmatched. CDR3 DNA sequence: TGTGCCAGCAGCCTAGTAGCGGGGGGAGAGACCCAGTACTTC. It codes for CASSLVAGGETQYF.

J is TRBJ2-1 and V is TRBV9; the match to TRBD1 covers 7 bases. Germline assignment: CDR1 SGDLS and CDR2 YYNGEE. The CDR3 totals 20 residues. The junction had 22 bases not matched to a gene; V was cut back by 3 bases and J by 4 bases. The CDR3 sequence is CASSGLPSGTAFDNYNEQFF. CDR3 coding DNA: TGTGCCAGCAGCGGACTACCATCCGGGACAGCCTTCGACAATTACAATGAGCAGTTCTTC. The full variable domain, completed using reference TRBV9 and TRBJ2-1, is DSGVTQTPKHLITATGQRVTLRCSPRSGDLSVYWYQQSLDQGLQFLIQYYNGEERAKGNILERFSAQQFPDLHSELNLSSLELGDSALYFCASSGLPSGTAFDNYNEQFFGPGTRLTVL.

CDR3 region: CASTKGLSYMNTEAFF. DNA for the CDR3: TGTGCCAGTACTAAAGGGCTTTCATACATGAACACTGAAGCTTTCTTT. The chain couples TRBV19 to TRBJ1-1; the D is unclear. The CDR3 length is 16 residues. Trimming removed 7 bases at V and 0 bases at J, with 18 bases between. The V gene's germline CDR1 is LNHDA and CDR2 SQIVND (reference sequence).

V and J are TRBV6-1 and TRBJ2-3; 9 nucleotides match TRBD2. The V segment lost 3 bases and the J segment 5 bases; nucleotides outside the gene matches: 6. CDR3 size: 15 residues. Per germline, CDR1 MNHNS and CDR2 SASEGT. The CDR3 DNA reads as TGTGCCAGCAGTGAGGGCGGGAGGGGAGTAGATACGCAGTATTTT. This sequence encodes CASSEGGRGVDTQYF.

This clone occurred a few times. The chain combines TRBV6-1 with TRBJ2-6, with D perhaps TRBD2 (6 bases). CDR1 MNHNS and CDR2 SASEGT come from the germline V gene. The V end was cut by 3 bases, the J end by 0 bases, with 6 bases between. The CDR3 has 15 amino acids. The CDR3 reads CASSETSSGANVLTF. CDR3 nucleotide sequence: TGTGCCAGCAGTGAGACTAGCTCTGGGGCCAACGTCCTGACTTTC.

The rearrangement links TRBV5-1 to TRBJ2-7; 11 positions agree with TRBD1. The CDR3 has 14 amino acids. Trimming took 2 bases from V and 6 from J; bases not matched to a gene: 4. Germline values: CDR1 SGHRS, CDR2 YFSETQ. CDR3 sequence: CASSFRTGGSEQYF. The CDR3 nucleotides read TGCGCCAGCAGCTTTCGGACAGGGGGCAGCGAGCAGTACTTC.

V and J are TRBV9 and TRBJ2-1; 12 nucleotides align to TRBD2. CDR3 length equals 15 residues. Looked up from germline, CDR1 is SGDLS and CDR2 is YYNGEE. Trimming cost V 3 bases and J 10 bases; bases outside gene matches: 8. The CDR3 here is CASSARLAGVGEQFF. Written as DNA, the CDR3 is TGTGCCAGCAGCGCCCGACTAGCGGGAGTAGGCGAGCAGTTCTTC. The variable domain in full, with the rest retrieved from reference TRBV9 and TRBJ2-1, is DSGVTQTPKHLITATGQRVTLRCSPRSGDLSVYWYQQSLDQGLQFLIQYYNGEERAKGNILERFSAQQFPDLHSELNLSSLELGDSALYFCASSARLAGVGEQFFGPGTRLTVL.

This clone was counted only a few times. This chain links TRBV18 with TRBJ2-7, with TRBD2 matching over 9 bases. CDR1 and CDR2 from the germline V gene are KGHSH and LQKENI. The V and J ends lost 3 bases and 7 bases, in that order; junction bases with no gene match: 10. The CDR3 extends over 15 amino acids. CDR3 protein: CASSPLREGRREQYF. For the CDR3, the DNA is TGTGCCAGCTCACCTTTGCGGGAGGGCCGTAGAGAGCAGTACTTC.

This sequence joins TRBV4-3 and TRBJ1-4; D may be TRBD1 (5 bases). CDR1 and CDR2 (germline): LGHNA, YSLEER. There are 14 residues in the CDR3. Between the trimmed V and J ends, which lost 0 bases and 12 bases, there was a span of 14 bases. The CDR3 is CASSQDPQGRELFF. CDR3 bases: TGCGCCAGCAGCCAAGATCCTCAGGGCCGGGAACTGTTTTTT.

The V call is TRBV9, the J call TRBJ2-5; either TRBD1 or TRBD2 may supply D (5 bases each). V was pared by 4 bases and J by 2 bases, with 15 bases between. The CDR3 is made up of 15 amino acids. Germline V gene data show CDR1 as SGDLS and CDR2 as YYNGEE. CDR3 protein: CASSPGGWGQETQYF. CDR3 coding DNA: TGTGCCAGCAGCCCTGGGGGTTGGGGGCAAGAGACCCAGTACTTC.

This chain uses TRBV5-1 with TRBJ2-5, with TRBD2 matching 7 bases. J gave up 3 bases and V 4 bases, and 9 bases lay outside the gene matches. CDR3 length equals 15 residues. Germline CDR1 and CDR2: SGHRS and YFSETQ. Here the CDR3 DNA reads TGCGCCAGCAGCCCGGGACTAAGGCCCGAAGAGACCCAGTACTTC. It specifies CASSPGLRPEETQYF.

This chain links TRBV30 with TRBJ1-5; D not resolved. The germline V gene has CDR1 GTSNPN and CDR2 SVGIG (reference sequence). The CDR3 has 13 amino acids. V lost 1 base, J lost 3 bases, and 7 bases lay in between. CDR3 protein: CAWSGQNNQPQHF. In nucleotides, the CDR3 is TGTGCCTGGAGTGGCCAGAACAATCAGCCCCAGCATTTT.

This clone has a single count. The gene calls are TRBV5-5 and TRBJ2-7, with 9 bases fitting TRBD1. Per germline, CDR1 SGHKS and CDR2 YYEKEE (reference sequence). J was trimmed by 7 bases and V by 1 base; bases with no gene match: 6. The CDR3 is 14 residues long. For the CDR3, the DNA is TGTGCCAGCAGCTTGATACAGGGGGCGCAAGAGCAGTACTTC. Translation gives CASSLIQGAQEQYF. Full variable domain (missing parts from reference TRBV5-5 and TRBJ2-7): DAGVTQSPTHLIKTRGQQVTLRCSPISGHKSVSWYQQVLGQGPQFIFQYYEKEERGRGNFPDRFSARQFPNYSSELNVNALLLGDSALYLCASSLIQGAQEQYFGPGTRLTVT.

This chain joins TRBV29-1 and TRBJ2-5; D remains unclear. Germline CDR1 is SQVTM and CDR2 is ANQGSEA. Trimming stripped 8 bases from V and 1 base from J, with 11 bases between. The CDR3 has 12 amino acids. The DNA for the CDR3 is TGCAGCACCCGGGCGTTCCAAGAGACCCAGTACTTC. It yields the protein CSTRAFQETQYF. The whole variable domain, remainder taken from reference TRBV29-1 and TRBJ2-5, is SAVISQKPSRDICQRGTSLTIQCQVDSQVTMMFWYRQQPGQSLTLIATANQGSEATYESGFVIDKFPISRPNLTFSTLTVSNMSPEDSSIYLCSTRAFQETQYFGPGTRLLVL.

The chain recombines TRBV7-2 with TRBJ2-7; D tentatively fits TRBD1 or TRBD2 (6 bases each). There are 14 residues in the CDR3. Trimming pared 3 bases from V and 4 bases from J, leaving 13 bases between. The germline CDR1 and CDR2 sequences are SGHTA and FQGNSA. CDR3: CASSLATGGYEQYF. The CDR3 bases are TGTGCCAGCAGCTTGGCGACAGGAGGGTACGAGCAGTACTTC.

This rearrangement joins TRBV11-3 to TRBJ2-2, with D unclear. In germline, CDR1 is SGHNT, CDR2 YENEEA. The ends were cut back, 0 bases at V and 5 bases at J, with 4 bases in the middle. The CDR3 length is 13 residues. The CDR3 loop is CASSLDRTGELFF. CDR3 DNA: TGTGCCAGCAGCTTAGATCGGACCGGGGAGCTGTTTTTT.